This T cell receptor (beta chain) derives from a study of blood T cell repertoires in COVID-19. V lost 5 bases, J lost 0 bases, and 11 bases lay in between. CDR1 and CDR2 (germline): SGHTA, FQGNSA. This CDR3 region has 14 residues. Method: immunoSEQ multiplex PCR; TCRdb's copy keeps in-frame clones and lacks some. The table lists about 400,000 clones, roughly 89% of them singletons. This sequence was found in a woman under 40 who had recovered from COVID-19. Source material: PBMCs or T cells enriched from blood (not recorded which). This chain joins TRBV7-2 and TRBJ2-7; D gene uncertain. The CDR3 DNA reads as TGTGCCAGCAGCGCACATCCAAACTCCTACGAGCAGTACTTC. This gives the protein CASSAHPNSYEQYF.